This T cell receptor beta chain was identified in a study of cytomegalovirus exposure and HLA in healthy donors. Study-level results: In an earlier analysis, in fewer than 700 donors, most V segments appeared productive either ~87% or ~30% of the time. For most subjects, TCR beta sequences were reported to predict HLA-A and HLA-B alleles with accuracy. In a later analysis, more than 15,000 TCR beta sequences were associated with HLA alleles at 0.05 false discovery rate. Reports credit the classifier with highly specific, highly sensitive diagnosis of cytomegalovirus status.

The CDR3 spans 12 residues. V was clipped by 4 bases and J by 3 bases, with 7 bases between them. CDR1 and CDR2 (germline): SGHNT, YYREEE (reference sequence). With 60 Vbeta and 13 Jbeta primers, the PCR was carried out. Measured with immunoSEQ multiplex PCR; TCRdb has only the in-frame clones, and not every one. The sample records some 150,000 clones, around 77% being singletons. A note on this clone: The target antigen is unknown.

The sequencing sample was made of PBMCs. The chain recombines TRBV5-4 with TRBJ2-5; perhaps TRBD2 as D (6 bases). The TCR originated in a man aged 30 to 45 in good health and CMV-seropositive. The CDR3 DNA follows: TGTGCCAGCAGCCGGGAGAAAGAGACCCAGTACTTC. This encodes CASSREKETQYF.